The text below deals with one T cell receptor beta chain. Its target antigen remains unknown. No much larger clonotype is one base removed from it; base qualities were not supplied. This record comes from a study of cytomegalovirus exposure and HLA in healthy donors (dated by TCRdb to about 2017). Broadly, across the study: An earlier analysis of some 550 of the donors reported about 250 Gb of sequence data and 117 million unique TCR beta sequences from around 200 million T cells. An early release that covered some 630 HLA-typed donors contained around 300 gigabases of sequencing data and 65 million to 100 million unique TCR sequences. The genetic ancestry cluster associated with self-reported Caucasian donors included over 65% of the roughly 400 genotyped donors. The aim of the study was to test whether cataloging public T cell receptors could identify signatures of past pathogen exposure. The T cell repertoires of under 700 subjects were profiled by immunosequencing and related to cytomegalovirus serostatus. In addition to the first cohort of hundreds of subjects, a separate validation cohort of some 120 different subjects was used. To predict cytomegalovirus infection status, the study brought together high-throughput TCR immunosequencing, statistical association of individual TCRs with disease status, and machine learning. A later analysis re-analyzed previously published TCR beta repertoires from 500 to 700 donors and added high-resolution HLA genotyping to study TCR occurrence patterns. Rather than using new phenotypic data, the later analysis identified candidate immune exposures from TCR beta sequences and from how often those sequences occurred across donors. To decide whether each TCR beta V gene segment behaved as functional or pseudogenic, an earlier analysis of nearly 600 of the donors relied on high-throughput TCR beta sequencing. Alongside the repertoire data, information on donor age, sex, ethnicity and CMV serostatus was compiled. A later genetic analysis took genome-wide SNP genotypes for about 65% of the 666 donors and used that subset as a discovery cohort. Every repertoire in the discovery cohort had been generated on one and the same sequencing platform. HLA typing covered class I and class II loci at four-digit resolution. Typing coverage varied by locus: roughly 629-640 donors for A, B, C, DRB1 and DQB1; 500 to 550 for DQA1; more than 600 for DPA1; roughly 450 for DPB1. Because of strong linkage in the cohort, roughly 5 DR-DQ haplotypes were treated as single units for association and clustering. On average, around 230,000 unique TCR beta nucleotide sequences were sequenced per donor among 350 to 400 genotyped donors of the cohort, with roughly 19% of those sequences being non-productive. Results the study describes overall, beyond this receptor: In a later analysis, most CMV-associated TCR beta chains were found to appear HLA-restricted, with HLA associations seemingly driven largely by CMV exposure. Correlated functional status among segregating V segments might be attributable to linkage disequilibrium, but an unknown experimental factor could not be ruled out. According to the authors, the approach could potentially be generalized to other disease states and immunological phenotypes. An earlier analysis of approximately 590 of the donors showed that most TCR beta V segments appeared in productive rearrangements either about 87% or about 30% of the time, which broadly matched IMGT annotations. In a later analysis, several top co-occurrence clusters were reported to appear linked to parvovirus B19, influenza, CMV and Epstein-Barr virus. Immune exposure information for the cohort was limited to CMV serostatus. When HLA alleles, especially DR and DQ, strongly co-occurred, TCR associations were difficult to assign to individual alleles. In both the original and validation cohorts, the classifier was reported to diagnose cytomegalovirus status with high specificity and sensitivity. A further reported finding was that TCR beta sequences accurately predicted the HLA-A and HLA-B alleles for most subjects in the first cohort. In a later analysis, HLA-associated TCR beta chains showed more clonal expansion and lower generation probabilities than non-associated chains that were equally common. HLA typing was unavailable for some donors at each locus, so association tests used only the typed subset. In this cohort, only TCR beta chains were sequenced, and detectable features were limited by the absence of alpha or paired-chain data. A few of the identified cytomegalovirus-associated TCR beta chains were confirmed in vitro to be specific for cytomegalovirus antigens. Because counts were too low, 15 to 20 rarely observed V segments, including chromosome 9 orphons, were left out of the earlier analysis of roughly 600 of the donors. Compared with the approximately 710-donor mean, donors in an Asian-associated ancestry cluster had fewer N-insertions in productive TCRs, according to a later genetic analysis. The presence/absence analyses assumed that sequencing depth was roughly uniform across donors, and that assumption may not be true. Specific HLA alleles were associated with 15,000 to 20,000 TCR beta sequences at a false discovery rate of 0.05 in a later analysis. The 87-base-pair reads could not distinguish some IMGT-functional V segments, including TRBV6-2 and TRBV6-3, so those segments were excluded. While some public TCRs were present in many individuals, most TCR sequences turned up only very rarely across donors. An association between a missense DCLRE1C variant and V-gene and J-gene trimming of TCR beta chains was found in a later genetic analysis and replicated in an independent cohort. A cluster of highly shared sequence variants was judged likely to be a technical artifact of the sequencing pipeline. The study gave a list of some 150 TCR beta chains associated with cytomegalovirus. A later analysis found that TCR association rates varied across HLA loci, with DRB1 alleles showing the most associated TCRs and HLA-C alleles the fewest.

The cohort consisted of some 670 healthy bone marrow donors. All cohort members were sampled while nominally healthy, although unrecorded immune exposures were likely present. The donor was CMV seronegative and belonged to the group of 380 or so seronegative cohort members. Every donor gave a peripheral blood sample, and the peripheral blood mononuclear cells from that sample were used for TCR beta sequencing. The Qiagen DNeasy Blood Extraction Kit was used to extract genomic DNA from the blood cell samples. The library was prepared using the immunoSEQ multiplex PCR assay. For the multiplex PCR, a mixture combining 60 forward primers for TCR Vbeta segments and 13 reverse primers for TCR Jbeta segments was used. A multiplex PCR assay on genomic DNA amplified the CDR3 region of rearranged TCR beta genes. The amplified TCR beta libraries were sequenced on the Illumina HiSeq System as 87-base-pair reads. Per the source publication's procedure: A later analysis counted about 80 million unique TCR beta chains across the 550 to 700 repertoires, and around 9.9 million of these chains were shared by at least two donors. Raw reads were error-corrected and collapsed into unique sequences by a nearest-neighbor algorithm in which closely related sequences were merged to remove PCR and sequencing errors. To assign V, D and J gene segments, CDR3 sequences were aligned to IMGT reference sequences. For a sequence to be retained, a match of at least six nucleotides to both a V gene segment and a J gene segment was required. Rearrangements were called productive when the CDR3 lacked stop codons and stayed in frame with V and J; all others were non-productive. CDR3 was defined according to IMGT convention as the region running from the second conserved V-encoded cysteine to the conserved J-encoded phenylalanine. Sequences without an unambiguous match to a single V gene segment were excluded from the earlier analysis of a few hundred of the donors. An earlier analysis of several hundred of the donors called V segments functional above 56.7% productive rearrangements and segregating when the between-donor standard deviation exceeded 5%. A statistical classification framework was built for diagnosing cytomegalovirus status from the catalog of TCR beta chain sequences. In a later analysis, V and J genes were assigned by comparing TCR nucleotide sequences against IMGT/GENE-DB human TR gene sequences. The TCRdist pipeline was used in a later analysis to assign CDR3 sequences and most-parsimonious VDJ recombination scenarios. In a later analysis, each TCR beta chain was defined by its CDR3 amino acid sequence together with its V-gene family, and reads lacking a unique V-gene family were excluded. As a way to deal with suspected cross-contamination and a sequencing artifact, a later analysis dropped under 600 nucleotide sequences that were highly shared and had low generation probability. A later analysis calculated a clonal expansion index for each public chain from normalized within-repertoire ranks of inferred template counts. A later analysis computed generation probabilities with a VDJ recombination model fitted to out-of-frame rearrangements, and checked the results against IGoR. In a later analysis, hypergeometric tests were used to score TCR-TCR, TCR-HLA and TCR-CMV co-occurrence, with a repertoire-size bias correction applied to TCR pairs. False discovery rates were estimated in a later analysis by permuting HLA or CMV assignments 20 times. In a later analysis, co-occurring TCRs were grouped using DBSCAN, and TCRdist sequence similarity was added for clustering within HLA-allele-positive subsets. For co-occurrence clustering, repertoires with fewer than 30,000 or more than 120,000 public chains were excluded, along with 5 or 6 repertoires with anomalous nucleotide sharing. TCRdb carries this immuneACCESS record with in-frame sequences only. Its versions omit some clonotypes, under half of them owing to an unresolved V gene in the studies checked, with the rest unexplained. D and trimming come from the DNA, and the V and J calls and clone size come from that table. The sample table contains 220,000 or so clones; only one count was recorded for around 73% of them. 3% to 4% of the sample is taken by the ten largest.

Trimming at the junction amounts to 6 bases on V and 5 bases on J, and the germline ends lie 10 bases apart. From cysteine to phenylalanine, the CDR3 is 13 amino acids long. Just CDR3 DNA is preserved here, 39 bases in frame from base 1. The germline V gene encodes CDR1 MNHNS and CDR2 SASEGT. The sample was PBMCs. Recombination linked TRBV6-1 to TRBJ2-2; a weak D assignment points to TRBD2 (6 bases agree). The receptor was derived from a male donor in good health and CMV-seronegative. The bases are TGTGCCAGCAGCGCGCGGGGAACCGGGGAGCTGTTTTTT. Its translation reads: CASSARGTGELFF.